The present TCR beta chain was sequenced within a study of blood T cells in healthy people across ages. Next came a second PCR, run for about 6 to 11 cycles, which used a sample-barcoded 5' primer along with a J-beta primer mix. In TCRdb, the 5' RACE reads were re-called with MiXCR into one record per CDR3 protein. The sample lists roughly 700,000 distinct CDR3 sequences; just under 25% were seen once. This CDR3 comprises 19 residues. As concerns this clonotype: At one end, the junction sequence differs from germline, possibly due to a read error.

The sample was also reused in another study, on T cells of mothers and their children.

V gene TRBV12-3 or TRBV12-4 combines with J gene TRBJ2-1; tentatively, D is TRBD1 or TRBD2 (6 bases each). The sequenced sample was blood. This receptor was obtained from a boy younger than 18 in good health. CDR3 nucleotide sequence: TGTGCCAGCAGCCTTTGGGGTCTCGGGAAGGGGGGCTCCAACAATGAGCAGTTCTTC. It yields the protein CASSLWGLGKGGSNNEQFF.